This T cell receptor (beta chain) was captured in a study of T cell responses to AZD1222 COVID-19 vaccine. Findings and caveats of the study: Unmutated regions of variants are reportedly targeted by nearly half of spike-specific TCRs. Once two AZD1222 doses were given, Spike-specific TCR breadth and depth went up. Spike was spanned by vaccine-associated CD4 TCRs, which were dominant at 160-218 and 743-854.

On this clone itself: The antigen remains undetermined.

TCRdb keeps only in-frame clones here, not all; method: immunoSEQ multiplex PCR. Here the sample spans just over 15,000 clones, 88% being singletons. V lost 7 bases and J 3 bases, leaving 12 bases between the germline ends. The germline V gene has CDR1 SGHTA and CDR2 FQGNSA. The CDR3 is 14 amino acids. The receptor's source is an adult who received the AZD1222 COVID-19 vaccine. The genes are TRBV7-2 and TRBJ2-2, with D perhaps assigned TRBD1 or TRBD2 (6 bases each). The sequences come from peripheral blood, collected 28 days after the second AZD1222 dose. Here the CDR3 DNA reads TGTGCCAGCACTGGGGGGCCCGACACCGGGGAGCTGTTTTTT. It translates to CASTGGPDTGELFF.